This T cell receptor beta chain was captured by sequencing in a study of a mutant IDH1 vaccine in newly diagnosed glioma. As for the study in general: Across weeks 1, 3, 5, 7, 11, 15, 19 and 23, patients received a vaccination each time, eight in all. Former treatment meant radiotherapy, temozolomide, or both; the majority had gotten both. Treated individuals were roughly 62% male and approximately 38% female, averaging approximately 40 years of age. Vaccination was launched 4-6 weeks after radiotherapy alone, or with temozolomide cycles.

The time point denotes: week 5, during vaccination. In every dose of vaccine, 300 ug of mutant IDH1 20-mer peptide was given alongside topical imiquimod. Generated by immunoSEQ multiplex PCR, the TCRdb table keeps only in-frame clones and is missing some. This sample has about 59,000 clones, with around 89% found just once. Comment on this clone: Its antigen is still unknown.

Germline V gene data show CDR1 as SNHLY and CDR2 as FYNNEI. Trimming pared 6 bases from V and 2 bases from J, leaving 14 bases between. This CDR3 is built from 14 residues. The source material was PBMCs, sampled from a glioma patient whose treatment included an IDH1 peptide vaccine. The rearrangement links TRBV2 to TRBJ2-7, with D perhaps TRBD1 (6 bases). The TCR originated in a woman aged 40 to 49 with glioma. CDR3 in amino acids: CASSAQGSAYEQYF. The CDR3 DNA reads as TGTGCCAGCAGCGCTCAGGGGTCAGCCTACGAGCAGTACTTC. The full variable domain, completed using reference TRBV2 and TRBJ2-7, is EPEVTQTPSHQVTQMGQEVILRCVPISNHLYFYWYRQILGQKVEFLVSFYNNEISEKSEIFDDQFSVERPDGSNFTLKIRSTKLEDSAMYFCASSAQGSAYEQYFGPGTRLTVT.